This T cell receptor (beta chain) was obtained from a study of blood T cell repertoires in COVID-19. Study-wide background: Sites in the United States, Italy and Spain provided acute and convalescent COVID-19 samples. T cells, B-cell-depleted T cells, or PBMCs supplied cDNA or gDNA.

The CDR3 runs 15 residues. J gave up 3 bases and V 5 bases, and 3 bases lay outside the gene matches. Per germline, CDR1 WNHNN and CDR2 SYGVQD (reference sequence). As handled by the study authors: Reference gene primers were amplified, and this amplification served to estimate nucleated cell counts. The data were produced by immunoSEQ multiplex PCR, yet TCRdb's version contains in-frame clones alone and is incomplete. That table gives V, J and clone size, and the DNA gave D and trimming. Of 83,000 or so clones in the sample, around 80% were seen once. Material: peripheral blood. This chain uses TRBV10-1 with TRBJ2-6; 8 bases are a match to TRBD1. This TCR derives from a human donor in a cohort sampled during active COVID-19. The CDR3 is CASSPRGRGANVLTF. In DNA, the CDR3 is TGCGCCAGCAGTCCCAGGGGGCGTGGGGCCAACGTCCTGACTTTC.